Listed below are T cell receptor beta chains from one sample, sequenced in a study of T cell changes during pregnancy in multiple sclerosis. Some clones are missing from TCRdb's copy, which holds only in-frame ones; the method was immunoSEQ multiplex PCR. Among tens of thousands of clones, about 92% were seen once, and the ten largest hold 1% to 1.5%. The sequenced sample was peripheral blood. These receptors were taken from a female donor with multiple sclerosis, enrolled in a pregnancy study. Each CDR3 is given with its conserved first and last residue. The D gene is left open where the match is weak. Not all rows give a size; the values are once, few, many and, for expanded clones, a class.

cdr3_nt cdr3_aa j_call v_call d_call clone_size
TGCGCCAGCAGCCACACGGGGGGCCAGGGGAAAGATACGCAGTATTTT CASSHTGGQGKDTQYF TRBJ2-3 TRBV4-3 - -
TGTGCCAGCAGCGGTCTTACGTATGAAGCTTTCTTT CASSGLTYEAFF TRBJ1-1 TRBV5-6 - -
TGTGCCAGCAGCGTAGGCCGAAACCCAAATGAAAAACTGTTTTTT CASSVGRNPNEKLFF TRBJ1-4 TRBV9 - -
TGTGCCAGCAGCGTAGAGCGGCAGGGAGGAGGCTACACCTTC CASSVERQGGGYTF TRBJ1-2 TRBV9 - -
TGTGCCAGCAAGGCGGCGGAGCCCCAATCGGTGCAGTACTTC CASKAAEPQSVQYF TRBJ2-7 TRBV27 - -
TGTGCTAGTGGTTTCTCAGGGGCGTGGGGAACCTATGGCTACACCTTC CASGFSGAWGTYGYTF TRBJ1-2 TRBV12-5 - -
TGTGCCTGGAGTGCAATTACCCCGGGACAGGGGGCTCCCTATGGCTACACCTTC CAWSAITPGQGAPYGYTF TRBJ1-2 TRBV30 TRBD1 -
TGTGCCAGCAGCTTGGGCCAGGGTAGGGAGCAGTACTTC CASSLGQGREQYF TRBJ2-7 TRBV5-4 - -
TGTGCCAGCAAAAAAACGGGGGGAAACACCATATATTTT CASKKTGGNTIYF TRBJ1-3 TRBV6-5 - -
TGTGCCAGCAGTGTCGACAGGGGCCAGGGGGAGCAGTACTTC CASSVDRGQGEQYF TRBJ2-7 TRBV2 TRBD1 -
TGTGCCAGCAGTGAAGGGCTGAGCTCCTACAATGAGCAGTTCTTC CASSEGLSSYNEQFF TRBJ2-1 TRBV6-1 - -
TGTGCCAGCAACGGGGGCGCGGGAGATACGCAGTATTTT CASNGGAGDTQYF TRBJ2-3 TRBV6-1 - once
TGTGCCAGCAGCTTGGGGCAGCTTTCCTACGAGCAGTACTTC CASSLGQLSYEQYF TRBJ2-7 TRBV5-6 - once
TGCGCCAGCAGCTTTAGCTTGACTGAGCAGTTCTTC CASSFSLTEQFF TRBJ2-1 TRBV5-1 - -
TGTGCCAGCAGGGCCCCGGGGGGAACCGAGCAGTACTTC CASRAPGGTEQYF TRBJ2-7 TRBV28 TRBD2 -
TGTGCCAGCAGTTCGACGGTTTTTAGCGGGAAAGACGAGCAGTACTTC CASSSTVFSGKDEQYF TRBJ2-7 TRBV6-5 TRBD2 -
TGTGCCAGCAGCTTCGAGGCCCGGTGGGTGGTACAAGAGACCCAGTACTTC CASSFEARWVVQETQYF TRBJ2-5 TRBV7-9 - -
TGTGCCAGCAGCTTAGACAGGGGAGGAACTGAAGCTTTCTTT CASSLDRGGTEAFF TRBJ1-1 TRBV27 TRBD1 -
TGTGCCAGTACCCTCGGGGCAACTAATGAAAAACTGTTTTTT CASTLGATNEKLFF TRBJ1-4 TRBV19 - -
TGTGCCAGCAGCGGGGACCCAGCCTACGAGCAGTACTTC CASSGDPAYEQYF TRBJ2-7 TRBV2 - -
TGTGCCATCAGTGAGGGGGTAGCGGGAGGCACAGATACGCAGTATTTT CAISEGVAGGTDTQYF TRBJ2-3 TRBV10-3 TRBD2 -
TGTGCCAGCAGCTTAGTGGACGGACCCTGGGACAATCAGCCCCAGCATTTT CASSLVDGPWDNQPQHF TRBJ1-5 TRBV7-9 - -
TGTGCCAGCAGACCCCCGGGACAGGGGGGACAGCCCCAGCATTTT CASRPPGQGGQPQHF TRBJ1-5 TRBV28 TRBD1 once
TGTGCCAGCAGTCCCTTAGCCCAGAGCACAGATACGCAGTATTTT CASSPLAQSTDTQYF TRBJ2-3 TRBV27 - -
TGCAGCGTTACCGGGACAGGGTGGTTCGAGCAGTACTTC CSVTGTGWFEQYF TRBJ2-7 TRBV29-1 TRBD1 -
TGTGCCAGCAGTTTAATTCCAGGATTCTATGGCTACACCTTC CASSLIPGFYGYTF TRBJ1-2 TRBV27 - -
TGTGCCAGCAGCTTAGGAAGAGACAGGGAAGATTATTACAATGAGCAGTTCTTC CASSLGRDREDYYNEQFF TRBJ2-1 TRBV11-3 TRBD1 once
TGTGCCAGCAGCTTTGGGGGGCCCTATGGCTACACCTTC CASSFGGPYGYTF TRBJ1-2 TRBV11-2 - once
TGTGCCAGCATCGGTAGCGGGAGAACGAATGAGCAGTTCTTC CASIGSGRTNEQFF TRBJ2-1 TRBV6-5 TRBD2 -
TGTGCCAGCAGCTTATCCCACCCAGCGGGAGATACGCAGTATTTT CASSLSHPAGDTQYF TRBJ2-3 TRBV7-9 - -
TGTGCCTGGAGCCAAGTACTGGGATTGGTAGCGGCTAGCACAGATACGCAGTATTTT CAWSQVLGLVAASTDTQYF TRBJ2-3 TRBV30 - -
TGTGCCAGCAGTTTATTCCCCCATCAGCCCCAGCATTTT CASSLFPHQPQHF TRBJ1-5 TRBV27 - -
TGTGCCAGCAGCTTAGGCATGACAGGAACCTACGAGCAGTACTTC CASSLGMTGTYEQYF TRBJ2-7 TRBV13 - -
TGTGCCAGCAGCTTTATCGGACAGGGTGACTACGAGCAGTACTTC CASSFIGQGDYEQYF TRBJ2-7 TRBV7-9 TRBD1 -
TGTGCCAGCAGTTTAGCCGGAGGGAACTACAATGAGCAGTTCTTC CASSLAGGNYNEQFF TRBJ2-1 TRBV27 - -
TGTGCCAGCAGCGCTTGGCAGGTGAACACTGAAGCTTTCTTT CASSAWQVNTEAFF TRBJ1-1 TRBV5-5 - -
TGTGCCAGCAGCTTGGCGGTGGAGGCGGGCTTAGGCCGGGAGACCCAGTACTTC CASSLAVEAGLGRETQYF TRBJ2-5 TRBV5-5 - -
TGCGCCAGCAGCCAAGAATTAGGACAGCACTATGGCTACACCTTC CASSQELGQHYGYTF TRBJ1-2 TRBV4-3 - few
TGTGCCAGTAGTGGACAGTACCATGCCTCCTACGAGCAGTACTTC CASSGQYHASYEQYF TRBJ2-7 TRBV19 - -
TGTGCCAGCAGTCAGACAGGTACCTACGAGCAGTACTTC CASSQTGTYEQYF TRBJ2-7 TRBV27 - -
TGTGCCAGCTGTACAGGGGGCGGTCGCTACGAGCAGTACTTC CASCTGGGRYEQYF TRBJ2-7 TRBV2 TRBD1 -
TGTGCCAGCAGCTTAGGCGATTCTCGGACAGGGGATTACGAGACCCAGTACTTC CASSLGDSRTGDYETQYF TRBJ2-5 TRBV11-3 TRBD1 once
TGTGCCAGCAGCTTACCCCCAGGGAATAACTATGGCTACACCTTC CASSLPPGNNYGYTF TRBJ1-2 TRBV7-2 - -
TGTGCCAGCAGCTTGGGACAGGTATACGAGCAGTACTTC CASSLGQVYEQYF TRBJ2-7 TRBV7-8 TRBD1 -
TGTGCCAGCAGCTTGTCCCAGAGGTATGGCTACACCTTC CASSLSQRYGYTF TRBJ1-2 TRBV5-6 - -
TGTGCCAGCAGTTCGGGACAGGGTGTTGATTTT CASSSGQGVDF TRBJ1-5 TRBV6-6 TRBD1 -
TGTGCCAGCAGCTTGGCAACATACAATGAGCAGTTCTTC CASSLATYNEQFF TRBJ2-1 TRBV5-4 - -